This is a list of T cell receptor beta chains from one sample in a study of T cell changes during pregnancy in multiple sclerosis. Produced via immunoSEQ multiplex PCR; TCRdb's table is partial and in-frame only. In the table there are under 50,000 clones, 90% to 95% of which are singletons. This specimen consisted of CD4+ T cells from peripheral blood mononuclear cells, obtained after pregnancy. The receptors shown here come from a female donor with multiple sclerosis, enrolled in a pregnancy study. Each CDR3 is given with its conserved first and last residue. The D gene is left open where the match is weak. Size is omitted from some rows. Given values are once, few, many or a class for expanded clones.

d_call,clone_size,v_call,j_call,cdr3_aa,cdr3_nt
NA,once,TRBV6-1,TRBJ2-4,CASSARSVWDIQYF,TGTGCCAGCAGTGCCCGCAGCGTGTGGGACATTCAGTACTTC
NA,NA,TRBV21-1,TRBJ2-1,CASSEEGHREQFF,TGTGCCAGCAGCGAAGAGGGACACCGAGAGCAGTTCTTC
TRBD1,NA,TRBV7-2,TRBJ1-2,CASKTRGLSAGYTF,TGTGCCAGCAAAACCAGGGGGCTTTCTGCTGGCTACACCTTC
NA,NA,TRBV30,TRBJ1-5,CAWTPGGVATKVPQHF,TGTGCCTGGACTCCGGGGGGGGTGGCCACTAAGGTGCCCCAGCATTTT
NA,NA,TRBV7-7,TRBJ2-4,CASSLSRGYEAKNIQYF,TGTGCTAGCAGCTTAAGTCGGGGTTACGAGGCCAAAAACATTCAGTACTTC
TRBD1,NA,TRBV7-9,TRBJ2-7,CASSIQGALYEQYF,TGTGCCAGCAGCATTCAGGGGGCCTTATACGAGCAGTACTTC
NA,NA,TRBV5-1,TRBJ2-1,CASSLGDRPFGSYNEQFF,TGCGCCAGCAGCTTGGGAGACAGGCCCTTTGGGTCCTACAATGAGCAGTTCTTC
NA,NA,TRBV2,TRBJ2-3,CASSERRDTQYF,TGTGCCAGCAGTGAAAGGAGGGATACGCAGTATTTT
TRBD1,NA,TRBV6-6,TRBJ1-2,CASSPGDRGTYGYTF,TGTGCCAGCAGTCCCGGGGACAGGGGGACCTATGGCTACACCTTC
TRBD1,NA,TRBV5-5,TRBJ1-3,CASSFSGQGARGGNTIYF,TGTGCCAGCAGCTTCTCTGGACAGGGGGCGCGGGGTGGAAACACCATATATTTT
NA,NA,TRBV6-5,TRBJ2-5,CASSYSRGLQETQYF,TGTGCCAGCAGTTACTCGAGAGGACTGCAAGAGACCCAGTACTTC
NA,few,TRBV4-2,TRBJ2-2,CASSQDRLAGELFF,TGTGCCAGCAGCCAAGATCGACTAGCCGGGGAGCTGTTTTTT
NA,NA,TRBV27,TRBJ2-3,CASSSHSLTDTQYF,TGTGCCAGCAGTTCCCATAGCCTCACAGATACGCAGTATTTT
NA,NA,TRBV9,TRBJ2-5,CASSPTARATQYF,TGTGCCAGCAGCCCAACCGCCCGAGCCACCCAGTACTTC
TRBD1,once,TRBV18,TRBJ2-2,CASSPSTGPGELFF,TGTGCCAGCTCACCATCGACAGGGCCCGGGGAGCTGTTTTTT
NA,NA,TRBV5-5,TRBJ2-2,CASSFPRGSGSGELFF,TGTGCCAGCAGCTTCCCGCGAGGCTCGGGGTCCGGGGAGCTGTTTTTT
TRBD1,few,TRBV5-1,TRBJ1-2,CASSPRDRGGYTF,TGCGCCAGCAGCCCCCGGGACAGGGGTGGCTACACCTTC
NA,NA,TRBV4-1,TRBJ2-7,CASSRGDRSSFYEQYF,TGCGCCAGCAGCCGAGGAGACAGGTCCTCTTTTTACGAGCAGTACTTC
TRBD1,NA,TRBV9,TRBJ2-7,CASSVSGQGLGEQYF,TGTGCCAGCAGCGTAAGCGGACAGGGGCTGGGGGAGCAGTACTTC
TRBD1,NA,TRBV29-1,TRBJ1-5,CSVEESQDRINQPQHF,TGCAGCGTTGAAGAAAGTCAGGACAGGATCAATCAGCCCCAGCATTTT
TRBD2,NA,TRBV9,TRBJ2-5,CASSLGPSGGEETQYF,TGTGCCAGCAGCCTGGGGCCTAGCGGGGGGGAAGAGACCCAGTACTTC
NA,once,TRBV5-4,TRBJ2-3,CASSLGLASDTQYF,TGTGCCAGCAGCTTGGGGCTAGCGTCAGATACGCAGTATTTT
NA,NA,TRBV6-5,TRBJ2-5,CASSYSKGLETQYF,TGTGCCAGCAGTTACTCGAAGGGGTTGGAGACCCAGTACTTC
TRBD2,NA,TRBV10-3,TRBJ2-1,CAILAGGQNEQFF,TGTGCCATCCTTGCGGGGGGGCAAAATGAGCAGTTCTTC
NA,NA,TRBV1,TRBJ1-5,CTCILTGTGWGQPQHF,TGCACCTGTATCCTTACCGGGACAGGGTGGGGACAGCCCCAGCATTTT
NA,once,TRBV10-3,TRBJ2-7,CAIMETGDSYEQYF,TGTGCGATCATGGAAACGGGGGACTCCTACGAGCAGTACTTC
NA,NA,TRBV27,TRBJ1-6,CASSPPPTGNSPLHF,TGTGCCAGCAGTCCACCTCCTACCGGGAATTCACCCCTCCACTTT
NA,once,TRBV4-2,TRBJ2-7,CASSPSLGSYEQYF,TGTGCCAGCAGCCCTAGTTTAGGCTCCTACGAGCAGTACTTC
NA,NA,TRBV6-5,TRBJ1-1,CASSYGDGLLAFF,TGTGCCAGCAGTTACGGAGACGGACTGCTAGCTTTCTTT
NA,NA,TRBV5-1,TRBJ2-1,CASRATGTPYNEQFF,TGCGCCAGCAGAGCAACCGGGACACCCTACAATGAGCAGTTCTTC
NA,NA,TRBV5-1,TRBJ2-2,CASSGTTGTGELFF,TGCGCCAGCAGCGGGACAACAGGGACCGGGGAGCTGTTTTTT
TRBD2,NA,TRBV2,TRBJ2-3,CASSGRASGGPSTDTQYF,TGTGCCAGCAGTGGGAGGGCTAGCGGGGGGCCTAGCACAGATACGCAGTATTTT
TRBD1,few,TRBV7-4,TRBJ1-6,CLAGQGGFYNSPLHF,TGTCTCGCCGGACAGGGAGGTTTCTATAATTCACCCCTCCACTTT
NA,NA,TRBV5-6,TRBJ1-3,CASSLEGVWWNTIYF,TGTGCCAGCAGCTTGGAAGGGGTTTGGTGGAACACCATATATTTT
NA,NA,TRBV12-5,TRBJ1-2,CASALTGNYGYTF,TGTGCTAGTGCCTTGACAGGCAACTATGGCTACACCTTC
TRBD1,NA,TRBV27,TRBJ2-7,CASRPDREPNYEQYF,TGTGCCAGCAGACCGGACAGGGAGCCCAATTACGAGCAGTACTTC
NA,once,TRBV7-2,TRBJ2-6,CASTHTGNSGANVLTF,TGTGCCAGCACTCACACGGGGAACTCTGGGGCCAACGTCCTGACTTTC
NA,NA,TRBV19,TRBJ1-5,CASSITRTGNQPQHF,TGTGCCAGTAGTATAACCCGGACAGGCAATCAGCCCCAGCATTTT
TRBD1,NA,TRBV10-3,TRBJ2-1,CAISDSGQGRDEQFF,TGTGCCATCAGTGATTCGGGACAGGGGAGGGATGAGCAGTTCTTC
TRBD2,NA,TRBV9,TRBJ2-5,CASSVAWRTSGGTNSIQETQYF,TGTGCCAGCAGCGTAGCTTGGCGGACTAGCGGGGGGACCAATAGTATTCAAGAGACCCAGTACTTC
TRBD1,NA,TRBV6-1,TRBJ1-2,CASSELPPGTGTLWGTF,TGTGCCAGCAGTGAATTGCCCCCTGGGACAGGGACTCTATGGGGGACCTTC
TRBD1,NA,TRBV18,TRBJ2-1,CASSGQGSYNEQFF,TGTGCCAGCTCGGGACAGGGCTCCTACAATGAGCAGTTCTTC
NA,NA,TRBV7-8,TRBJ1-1,CASSLILRGTEAFF,TGTGCCAGCAGCTTAATCCTCCGGGGCACTGAAGCTTTCTTT
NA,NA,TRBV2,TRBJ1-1,CASSGRQSNTEAFF,TGTGCCAGCAGTGGCCGACAGTCTAACACTGAAGCTTTCTTT
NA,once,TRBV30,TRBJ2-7,CAWTSSSYEQYF,TGTGCCTGGACTAGCAGCTCCTACGAGCAGTACTTC
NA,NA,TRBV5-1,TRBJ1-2,CASSLDVRVSVDYGYTF,TGCGCCAGCAGCTTGGACGTCAGGGTCTCGGTGGACTATGGCTACACCTTC
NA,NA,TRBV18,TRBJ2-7,CASSQQGPGYEQYF,TGTGCCAGCTCACAACAGGGACCCGGCTACGAGCAGTACTTC
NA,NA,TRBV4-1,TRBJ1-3,CASSQRESSGNTIYF,TGCGCCAGCAGCCAGAGAGAGAGCTCTGGAAACACCATATATTTT
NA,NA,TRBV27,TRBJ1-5,CASSPRTGGNQPQHF,TGTGCCAGCAGTCCGAGAACCGGAGGTAATCAGCCCCAGCATTTT
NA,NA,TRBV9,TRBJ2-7,CASSAQLAGRYEQYF,TGTGCCAGCAGCGCCCAGCTGGCAGGGCGTTACGAGCAGTACTTC
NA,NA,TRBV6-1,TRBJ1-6,CASSGPLQGSYNSPLHF,TGTGCCAGCAGTGGCCCTCTACAGGGATCCTATAATTCACCCCTCCACTTT
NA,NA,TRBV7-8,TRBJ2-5,CASSLAGRGTAGAQYF,TGTGCCAGCAGCTTAGCGGGACGGGGGACCGCCGGGGCCCAGTACTTC
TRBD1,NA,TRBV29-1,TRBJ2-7,CSVYMTGSYEQYF,TGCAGCGTCTACATGACAGGGTCCTACGAGCAGTACTTC